This T cell receptor beta chain derives from a study of blood T cell repertoires in COVID-19. At the level of the study: There were acute and convalescent COVID-19 samples, and they came from the United States, Italy and Spain. PBMCs, B-cell-depleted T cells, or T cells were the source of the cDNA or gDNA that made up the material.

The CDR3 covers 18 residues. Germline V gene sequence: CDR1 MNHNS, CDR2 SASEGT. J was trimmed by 4 bases and V by 0 bases; bases with no gene match: 11. The authors' processing: Amplifying reference gene primers gave estimates of nucleated cell counts. Method: immunoSEQ multiplex PCR; TCRdb's copy keeps in-frame clones and lacks some. Clone size and the V and J calls come from that table; the DNA yielded D and trimming. The table shows roughly 61,000 clones, with about 70% occurring only once. The sequenced sample was peripheral blood. The source is a woman aged 70 to 79 with acute or convalescent COVID-19. The gene calls are TRBV6-1 and TRBJ2-7, with TRBD1 matching over 11 bases. The CDR3 is CASSEALNRGTGGYEQYF. The CDR3 DNA reads TGTGCCAGCAGTGAAGCCTTAAACCGGGGGACAGGGGGGTACGAGCAGTACTTC.